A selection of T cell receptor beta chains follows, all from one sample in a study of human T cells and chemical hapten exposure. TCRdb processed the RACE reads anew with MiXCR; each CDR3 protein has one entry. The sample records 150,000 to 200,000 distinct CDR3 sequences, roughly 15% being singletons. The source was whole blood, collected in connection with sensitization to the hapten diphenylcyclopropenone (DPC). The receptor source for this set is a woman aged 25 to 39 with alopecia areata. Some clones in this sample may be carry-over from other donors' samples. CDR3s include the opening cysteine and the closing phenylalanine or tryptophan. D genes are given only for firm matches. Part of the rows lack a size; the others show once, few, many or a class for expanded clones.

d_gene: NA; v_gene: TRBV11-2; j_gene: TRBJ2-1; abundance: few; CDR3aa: CASSSSHIPYNEQFF; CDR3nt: TGTGCCAGCAGCTCCTCGCATATCCCCTACAATGAGCAGTTCTTC
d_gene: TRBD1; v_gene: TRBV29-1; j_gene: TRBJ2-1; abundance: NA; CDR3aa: CSVEGGQGRAEQFF; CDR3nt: TGCAGCGTTGAGGGAGGACAGGGAAGGGCTGAGCAGTTCTTC
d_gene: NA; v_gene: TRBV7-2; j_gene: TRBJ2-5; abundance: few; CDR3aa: CASSPSGNRETQYF; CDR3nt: TGTGCCAGCAGCCCCTCGGGAAATCGAGAGACCCAGTACTTC
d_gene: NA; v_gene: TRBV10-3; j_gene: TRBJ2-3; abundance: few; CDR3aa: CAISGTPGGGTDTQYF; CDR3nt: TGTGCCATCAGTGGTACTCCAGGAGGGGGAACAGATACGCAGTATTTT
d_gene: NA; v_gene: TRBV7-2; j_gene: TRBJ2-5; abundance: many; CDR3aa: CASSRGYQETQYF; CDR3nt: TGTGCCAGCAGCCGGGGGTACCAAGAGACCCAGTACTTC
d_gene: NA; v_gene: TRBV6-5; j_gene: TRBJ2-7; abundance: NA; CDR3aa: CASSYVGGGYEQYF; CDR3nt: TGTGCCAGCAGTTACGTGGGAGGAGGTTACGAGCAGTACTTC
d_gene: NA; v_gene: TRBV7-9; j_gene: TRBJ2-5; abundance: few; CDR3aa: CASSLSPEMYQETQYF; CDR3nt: TGTGCCAGCAGCTTAAGTCCAGAGATGTACCAAGAGACCCAGTACTTC
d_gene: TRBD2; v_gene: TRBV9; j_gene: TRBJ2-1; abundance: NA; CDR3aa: CASSVELAGVSYNEQFF; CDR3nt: TGTGCCAGCAGCGTCGAACTAGCGGGAGTCTCCTACAATGAGCAGTTCTTC
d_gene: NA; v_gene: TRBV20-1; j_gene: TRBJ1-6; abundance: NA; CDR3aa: CSARHANSPLHF; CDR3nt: TGCAGTGCTCGGCACGCGAATTCACCCCTCCACTTT
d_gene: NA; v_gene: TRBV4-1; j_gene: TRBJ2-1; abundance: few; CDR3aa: CASSLGTDNEQFF; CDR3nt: TGCGCCAGCAGCCTAGGGACGGACAATGAGCAGTTCTTC
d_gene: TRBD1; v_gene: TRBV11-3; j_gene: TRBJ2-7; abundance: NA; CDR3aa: CASSLSRDRALSYEQYF; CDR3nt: TGTGCCAGCAGCTTGTCCCGGGACAGGGCGCTATCCTACGAGCAGTACTTC
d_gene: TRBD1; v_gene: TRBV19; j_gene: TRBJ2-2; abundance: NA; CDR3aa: CASSPQGVSYTGELFF; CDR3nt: TGTGCCAGTAGTCCCCAGGGGGTCAGCTACACCGGGGAGCTGTTTTTT
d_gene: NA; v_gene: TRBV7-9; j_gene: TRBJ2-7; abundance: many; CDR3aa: CASSLWDETYEQYF; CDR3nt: TGTGCCAGCAGCTTATGGGACGAAACCTACGAGCAGTACTTC
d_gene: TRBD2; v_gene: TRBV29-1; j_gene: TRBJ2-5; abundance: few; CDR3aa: CSVDGLAPGETQYF; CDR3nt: TGCAGCGTGGACGGACTAGCCCCAGGGGAGACCCAGTACTTC
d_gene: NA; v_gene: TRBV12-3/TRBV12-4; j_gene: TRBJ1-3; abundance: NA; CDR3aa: CASGIGGLGNTIYF; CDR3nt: TGTGCCAGCGGAATCGGCGGGCTGGGAAACACCATATATTTT
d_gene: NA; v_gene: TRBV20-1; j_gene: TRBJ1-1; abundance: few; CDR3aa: CSARGSPGDGTEAFF; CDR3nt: TGCAGTGCTAGAGGCTCGCCAGGGGATGGGACTGAAGCTTTCTTT
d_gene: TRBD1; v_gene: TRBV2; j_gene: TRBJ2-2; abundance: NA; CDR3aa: CASSPHRGSGSGHGELFF; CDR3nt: TGTGCCAGCAGTCCACACAGGGGGTCGGGTAGCGGTCACGGGGAGCTGTTTTTT
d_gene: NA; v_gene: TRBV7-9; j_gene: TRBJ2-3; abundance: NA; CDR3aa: CASSLTPPLVGITDTQYF; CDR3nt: TGTGCCAGCAGCTTAACGCCGCCACTAGTGGGGATCACAGATACGCAGTATTTT